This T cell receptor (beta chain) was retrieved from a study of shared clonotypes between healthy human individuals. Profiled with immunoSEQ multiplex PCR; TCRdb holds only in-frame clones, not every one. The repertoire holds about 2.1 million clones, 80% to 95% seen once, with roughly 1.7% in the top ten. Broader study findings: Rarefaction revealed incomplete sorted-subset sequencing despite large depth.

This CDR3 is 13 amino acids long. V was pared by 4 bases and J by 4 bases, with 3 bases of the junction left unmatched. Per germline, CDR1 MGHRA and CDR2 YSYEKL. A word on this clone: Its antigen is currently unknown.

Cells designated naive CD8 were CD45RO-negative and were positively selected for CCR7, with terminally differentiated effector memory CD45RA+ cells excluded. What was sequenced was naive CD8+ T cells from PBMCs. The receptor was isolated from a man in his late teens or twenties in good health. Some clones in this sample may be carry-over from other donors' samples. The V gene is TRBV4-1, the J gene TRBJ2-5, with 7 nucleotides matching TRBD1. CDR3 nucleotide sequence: TGCGCCAGCAGCCTTGACAGGGCAGAGACCCAGTACTTC. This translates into CASSLDRAETQYF.